Following are 27 T cell receptor beta chains from one sample sequenced in a study of blood T cell repertoires in COVID-19 (dated by TCRdb to 2018 to 2020). The library was prepared using the immunoSEQ multiplex PCR assay. What TCRdb holds here is the immuneACCESS table cut down to in-frame rearrangements. Part of the clones is not present; checked against another copy, under half of the missing clones reflect an unresolved V gene, and the others are unexplained. The sample data list more than 150,000 clones, and about four fifths of these were observed just once. The ten most abundant clones make up more than 10% of the sample. The specimen sequenced was peripheral blood. The receptors shown here come from a woman older than 75 with COVID-19, enrolled during active disease.

V and J are TRBV9 and TRBJ1-2; perhaps TRBD1 as D (5 bases). V was pared by 0 bases and J by 7 bases, with 13 bases between. The CDR3 covers 14 residues. The germline gives CDR1 SGDLS, CDR2 YYNGEE. This CDR3 is CASSVGQGTGGYTF. The CDR3 DNA reads TGTGCCAGCAGCGTAGGCCAGGGTACTGGTGGCTACACCTTC.

The V and J genes are TRBV27 and TRBJ2-6; D gene uncertain. V was cut by 3 bases and J by 0 bases, with 6 bases left in between. The CDR3 runs to 15 residues. In germline, CDR1 is MNHEY, CDR2 SMNVEV (reference sequence). CDR3 sequence: CASSFSLSGANVLTF. The CDR3 DNA follows: TGTGCCAGCAGTTTTAGTCTCTCTGGGGCCAACGTCCTGACTTTC. Using reference TRBV27 and TRBJ2-6 for the parts outside the CDR3, the full variable domain is EAQVTQNPRYLITVTGKKLTVTCSQNMNHEYMSWYRQDPGLGLRQIYYSMNVEVTDKGDVPEGYKVSRKEKRNFPLILESPSPNQTSLYFCASSFSLSGANVLTFGAGSRLTVL.

The chain links TRBV2 to TRBJ1-4; D unclear. This CDR3 has 14 residues. The germline CDR1 and CDR2 sequences are SNHLY and FYNNEI. V shed 3 bases and J shed 4 bases, with 9 bases lying between them. The CDR3 spells CASSDWGVNEKLFF. In DNA form, the CDR3 reads TGTGCCAGCAGTGACTGGGGAGTTAATGAAAAACTGTTTTTT. Using reference TRBV2 and TRBJ1-4 for the parts outside the CDR3, the full variable domain is EPEVTQTPSHQVTQMGQEVILRCVPISNHLYFYWYRQILGQKVEFLVSFYNNEISEKSEIFDDQFSVERPDGSNFTLKIRSTKLEDSAMYFCASSDWGVNEKLFFGSGTQLSVL.

This clone was detected a few times. The chain couples TRBV3-1 (or the pseudogene TRBV3-2) to TRBJ1-4, with no clear D. Germline V lookup: CDR1 LGHDT, CDR2 YNNKEL (reference sequence). This CDR3 spans 18 amino acids. V was clipped by 0 bases and J by 0 bases, with 14 bases between them. For the CDR3, the DNA is TGTGCCAGCAGCCAAGACCCTAAAGAGGGAGCAACTAATGAAAAACTGTTTTTT. Its translation: CASSQDPKEGATNEKLFF.

This clone has more than one count but fewer than ten. This chain joins TRBV6-5 and TRBJ1-1; D is unresolved. Trimming took off 10 bases at V and 1 base at J, with 10 bases between the two ends. CDR3 length equals 12 residues. Germline V CDR1 and CDR2: MNHEY, SVGAGI. The CDR3 DNA follows: TGTGCCACCTACGCGGGGAACACTGAAGCTTTCTTT. Its protein product is CATYAGNTEAFF.

This chain joins TRBV19 and TRBJ1-2; perhaps TRBD1 as D (6 bases). There are 13 residues in the CDR3. Per the germline V gene, CDR1 is LNHDA and CDR2 is SQIVND (reference sequence). Trimming cost V 6 bases and J 7 bases, with 15 bases left between them. CDR3 bases: TGTGCCAGTAGAACAGGGAATGCAGGTGGCTACACCTTC. Its translation is CASRTGNAGGYTF.

The gene calls are TRBV19 and TRBJ1-6; D call uncertain. The CDR3 has 15 residues. V was pared by 7 bases and J by 0 bases, with 10 bases between. Germline V gene data show CDR1 as LNHDA and CDR2 as SQIVND (reference sequence). The CDR3 bases are TGTGCCAGTACAAGCGCTAGCTCCTATAATTCACCCCTCCACTTT. The encoded protein is CASTSASSYNSPLHF.

The V gene is TRBV28, the J gene TRBJ1-4; a weak D match, TRBD1 (6 bases). V was shortened by 6 bases and J by 4 bases, with 15 bases between the two germline ends. CDR1 and CDR2 (germline): MDHEN, SYDVKM. This CDR3 spans 15 amino acids. CDR3 nucleotide sequence: TGTGCCAGCAGACCCGCTGGGGGCCTTAATGAAAAACTGTTTTTT. Its protein is CASRPAGGLNEKLFF.

This clone turned up a few times. The chain couples TRBV7-9 to TRBJ1-2; the D is unclear. Germline V gene sequence: CDR1 SEHNR, CDR2 FQNEAQ (reference sequence). The ends were cut back, 4 bases at V and 9 bases at J, with 18 bases in the middle. The CDR3 is 14 amino acids. CDR3 in DNA: TGTGCCAGCAGCTCCCCTGGCCAGTCCGTACGCTACACCTTC. This codes for CASSSPGQSVRYTF.

CDR3: CASSIRAGSRQFF. In DNA form, the CDR3 reads TGTGCCAGTAGTATAAGGGCCGGGAGTAGGCAGTTCTTC. This chain joins TRBV19 and TRBJ2-1, with D tentatively TRBD2 (6 bases). Germline V gives CDR1 LNHDA, CDR2 SQIVND (reference sequence). Between the trimmed V and J ends, which lost 2 bases and 12 bases, there was a span of 14 bases. This CDR3 has 13 amino acids.

Regarding this clone: Relative to the germline gene, one junction end is altered; a read error may explain this. V and J are TRBV7-2 and TRBJ2-1; 8 bases are shared with TRBD2. CDR1 is SGHTA and CDR2 is FQGNSA in the germline V gene. CDR3 length: 15 amino acids. CDR3 sequence (DNA): TGTGCCAGCAGCTTAGACGGGGGGGCCTATAATGAGCAGTTCTTC. Encoded protein: CASSLDGGAYNEQFF.

This clone was picked up a small number of times. The genes are TRBV6-6 and TRBJ2-5; D gene ambiguous. The V end lost 0 bases, the J end lost 11 bases, and 10 bases lay between the germline ends. The CDR3 sequence is 12 residues long. Germline CDR1 is MNHNY and CDR2 is SVGAGI (reference sequence). The CDR3 nucleotides are TGTGCCAGCAGTTACTCGAACGAGGTTCAGTACTTC. Its protein product is CASSYSNEVQYF.

The gene calls are TRBV24-1 and TRBJ2-1; 7 nucleotides line up with TRBD2. Germline V gene sequence: CDR1 KGHDR, CDR2 SFDVKD. J was trimmed by 2 bases and V by 0 bases; bases with no gene match: 0. The CDR3 is made up of 15 amino acids. The CDR3 sequence is CATSDLGTTYNEQFF. The CDR3 DNA follows: TGTGCCACCAGTGATTTGGGGACTACCTACAATGAGCAGTTCTTC.

The chain carries TRBV5-1 and TRBJ2-1; 8 nucleotides agree with TRBD2. The V gene's germline CDR1 is SGHRS and CDR2 YFSETQ. J was trimmed by 8 bases and V by 0 bases; bases with no gene match: 7. This CDR3 is 15 amino acids long. This CDR3 reads CASSLAAGVVYEQFF. The CDR3 DNA reads TGCGCCAGCAGCTTGGCAGCGGGAGTAGTATATGAGCAGTTCTTC.

The chain has TRBV28 and TRBJ2-3, with 13 bases lining up with TRBD2. Germline V lookup: CDR1 MDHEN, CDR2 SYDVKM. The CDR3 consists of 18 residues. Losses at the gene ends were 2 bases for V and 3 bases for J; bases not matched to a gene: 8. CDR3 sequence reads: CASSLHGLAGAGTDTQYF. CDR3 bases: TGTGCCAGCAGTTTACACGGACTAGCGGGGGCTGGAACAGATACGCAGTATTTT.

This clone was seen once. The CDR3 region has the DNA TGTGCCAGCACCCTGGGAGCTGGTTCGGCTGAAGCTTTCTTT. Residues: CASTLGAGSAEAFF. The rearrangement links TRBV5-6 to TRBJ1-1, with unresolved D. The germline gives CDR1 SGHDT, CDR2 YYEEEE. V dropped 6 bases and J dropped 6 bases, with 18 bases sitting between them. This CDR3 spans 14 amino acids.

V usage is TRBV7-2 and J usage is TRBJ2-3; D not resolved. Germline V gives CDR1 SGHTA, CDR2 FQGNSA. CDR3 length: 13 amino acids. Trimming pared 1 base from V and 3 bases from J, leaving 5 bases between. In nucleotides, the CDR3 is TGTGCCAGCAGCTTAGAGAGGACAGATACGCAGTATTTT. It is translated as CASSLERTDTQYF.

V gene TRBV7-2 combines with J gene TRBJ1-4, with D possibly matching TRBD1 (5 bases). The CDR3 totals 14 residues. The germline V gene encodes CDR1 SGHTA and CDR2 FQGNSA. V lost 2 bases and J 1 base, leaving 5 bases between the germline ends. CDR3 loop: CASSLQGTNEKLFF. CDR3 nucleotide sequence: TGTGCCAGCAGCTTACAGGGAACTAATGAAAAACTGTTTTTT.

This chain joins TRBV7-8 and TRBJ2-2; a possible D gene is TRBD1 (5 bases). The CDR3 length is 18 residues. In germline, CDR1 is SGHVS, CDR2 FQNEAQ. V dropped 0 bases and J dropped 3 bases, with 17 bases sitting between them. The CDR3 DNA sequence: TGTGCCAGCAGCTTAGCGTCTGGGGCAGGACCTCACACCGGGGAGCTGTTTTTT. This translates into CASSLASGAGPHTGELFF.

The chain employs TRBV15 and TRBJ2-2; 12 bases map to TRBD1. Germline CDR1 is LNHNV and CDR2 is YYDKDF (reference sequence). The trim removed 9 bases at V and 4 bases at J, leaving 15 bases unmatched. The CDR3 has 18 amino acids. The CDR3 DNA sequence: TGTGCCACAAGAGAGAAAGGGGGACAGGGGGCAGTCACCGGGGAGCTGTTTTTT. Translating it yields CATREKGGQGAVTGELFF.

The rearrangement links TRBV6-2 or TRBV6-3 to TRBJ2-1, with TRBD1 matching 8 bases. CDR3 length: 14 amino acids. Germline values: CDR1 MNHEY, CDR2 SVGEGT. V dropped 5 bases and J dropped 1; count of bases not matched to a gene: 1. This CDR3 reads CASSRQGSYNEQFF. Written as DNA, the CDR3 is TGTGCCAGCAGTCGACAGGGGTCCTACAATGAGCAGTTCTTC.

The chain links TRBV3-1 (or the pseudogene TRBV3-2) to TRBJ1-5; D is perhaps TRBD1 (6 bases). This CDR3 has 15 residues. The V gene's germline CDR1 is LGHDT and CDR2 YNNKEL (reference sequence). Trimming pared 0 bases from V and 4 bases from J, leaving 10 bases between. The CDR3 coding sequence is TGTGCCAGCAGCCAAGAAGGGGGACGGAATCAGCCCCAGCATTTT. The encoded protein is CASSQEGGRNQPQHF.

This clone came up many times. V and J are TRBV28 and TRBJ2-2, with 11 nucleotides matching TRBD1. The CDR3 sequence is 13 residues long. After removal of 8 bases from V and 7 bases from J, the junction contained 3 bases not matched to a gene. Germline V CDR1 and CDR2: MDHEN, SYDVKM. The CDR3 region has the DNA TGTGCCAGCGGACAGGGGGCGGGCGGGGAGCTGTTTTTT. Translated: CASGQGAGGELFF.

This rearrangement joins TRBV19 to TRBJ1-2; weak D call: TRBD1 (5 bases). The CDR3 contains 17 residues. CDR1 and CDR2 (germline): LNHDA, SQIVND (reference sequence). V dropped 5 bases and J dropped 6 bases, with 25 bases sitting between them. CDR3 sequence: CASSQTGGGILNDGYTF. CDR3 DNA: TGTGCCAGTAGTCAAACAGGCGGGGGGATCCTTAATGATGGCTACACCTTC. The full variable domain, with the rest looked up from reference TRBV19 and TRBJ1-2, is DGGITQSPKYLFRKEGQNVTLSCEQNLNHDAMYWYRQDPGQGLRLIYYSQIVNDFQKGDIAEGYSVSREKKESFPLTVTSAQKNPTAFYLCASSQTGGGILNDGYTFGSGTRLTVV.

The rearrangement uses TRBV9 and TRBJ1-6, with 7 positions matching TRBD1. The V and J ends lost 4 bases and 11 bases, in that order; junction bases with no gene match: 6. The germline V gene has CDR1 SGDLS and CDR2 YYNGEE. The CDR3 is made up of 13 amino acids. CDR3 nucleotide sequence: TGTGCCAGCAGCAGGGGACAGTTGGCACCCCTCCACTTT. Translating it yields CASSRGQLAPLHF. Full variable domain (outside the CDR3, taken from reference TRBV9 and TRBJ1-6): DSGVTQTPKHLITATGQRVTLRCSPRSGDLSVYWYQQSLDQGLQFLIQYYNGEERAKGNILERFSAQQFPDLHSELNLSSLELGDSALYFCASSRGQLAPLHFGNGTRLTVT.

The V gene is TRBV18, the J gene TRBJ2-7, with 10 bases identical to TRBD1. CDR1 is KGHSH and CDR2 is LQKENI in the germline V gene. V was pared by 5 bases and J by 12 bases, with 10 bases of the junction left unmatched. There are 13 residues in the CDR3. CDR3 amino acids: CASSAGQGVAGYF. CDR3 in DNA: TGTGCCAGCTCAGCCGGACAGGGGGTAGCGGGGTACTTC.

V gene TRBV6-2 or TRBV6-3 combines with J gene TRBJ1-1, with TRBD1 identical over 9 bases. Germline assignment: CDR1 MNHEY and CDR2 SVGEGT. The CDR3 runs to 14 residues. The V and J ends lost 4 bases and 4 bases, in that order; junction bases with no gene match: 4. The CDR3 is CASSLQGALTEAFF. The CDR3 region has the DNA TGTGCCAGCAGTTTACAGGGGGCTCTCACTGAAGCTTTCTTT.